This T cell receptor beta chain was recovered during a study of siplizumab effects on memory and regulatory T cells. Study conclusions and caveats: Assignment to unstimulated subsets succeeded for only a minor fraction of the alloreactive clones. Most proliferating CD4+ or CD8+ clones, roughly 75-97%, had no naive or memory assignment. Memory cells seemed less diverse than naive T cells, which seemed major alloresponse contributors.

In the case of this clone: What it binds is not known.

The CDR3 runs to 13 residues. Per germline, CDR1 WSHSY and CDR2 SAAADI. Trimming left V 11 bases short and J 4 bases short, with 15 bases between. Data came from immunoSEQ multiplex PCR; TCRdb stores just in-frame clones and leaves some out. The table shows about 87,000 clones, with around 90% occurring only once. V gene TRBV10-2 combines with J gene TRBJ1-5; TRBD1 is a possible D gene (6 bases). This sequence originates from a human donor in good health. Sequencing used CD4+ T cells sorted from blood. The CDR3, as DNA: TGCGCCTCCACAGGGATGGGGAATCAGCCCCAGCATTTT. This gives the protein CASTGMGNQPQHF.